This is a list of T cell receptor beta chains from one sample in a study of beta chain features in type 1 diabetes. This table comes from immunoSEQ multiplex PCR, and its TCRdb copy is limited to in-frame clones, with some not included. The profile shows over 200,000 clones, approximately 11% of them singletons. Sequences were obtained from naive CD4+ T cells from blood. These TCRs come from a man younger than 40 with type 1 diabetes. CDR3s include the opening cysteine and the closing phenylalanine or tryptophan. D genes are given only for firm matches. Clone sizes are given selectively: once, few, many, or a class where the clone is expanded.

v_gene: TRBV7-8
j_gene: TRBJ2-3
abundance: few
d_gene: .
CDR3nt: TGTGCCAGCAGCTTAGCGTTCCCCAAATGGCAGTATTTT
CDR3aa: CASSLAFPKWQYF

v_gene: TRBV5-1
j_gene: TRBJ1-2
abundance: .
d_gene: .
CDR3nt: TGCGCCAGCAGCTCCGCTGACGGACACGGCTATGGCTACACCTTC
CDR3aa: CASSSADGHGYGYTF

v_gene: TRBV9
j_gene: TRBJ2-7
abundance: .
d_gene: TRBD2
CDR3nt: TGTGCCAGCAGCGGTAGGCCCCTAGCGGACTCCTACGAGCAGTACTTC
CDR3aa: CASSGRPLADSYEQYF

v_gene: TRBV5-1
j_gene: TRBJ2-7
abundance: .
d_gene: .
CDR3nt: TGCGCCAGCGGGTTGACAGGTACCTACGAGCAGTACTTC
CDR3aa: CASGLTGTYEQYF

v_gene: TRBV29-1
j_gene: TRBJ2-1
abundance: .
d_gene: .
CDR3nt: TGCAGCGTTGAAGGTGGCAACCCCTACAATGAGCAGTTCTTC
CDR3aa: CSVEGGNPYNEQFF

v_gene: TRBV15
j_gene: TRBJ1-5
abundance: .
d_gene: .
CDR3nt: TGTGCCACCAGCAGAGATGAGGCATCAATTTCAGATCAGCCCCAGCATTTT
CDR3aa: CATSRDEASISDQPQHF

v_gene: TRBV29-1
j_gene: TRBJ2-7
abundance: few
d_gene: .
CDR3nt: TGCAGCGTTGGGGTGGGGCGGGGATACGAGCAGTACTTC
CDR3aa: CSVGVGRGYEQYF

v_gene: TRBV18
j_gene: TRBJ2-3
abundance: few
d_gene: .
CDR3nt: TGTGCCAGCTCACCACCATCCGTTAGCACAGATACGCAGTATTTT
CDR3aa: CASSPPSVSTDTQYF

v_gene: TRBV2
j_gene: TRBJ2-3
abundance: few
d_gene: TRBD2
CDR3nt: TGTGCCAGCAGCCCTCCTAGCGGGGGAAACACAGATACGCAGTATTTT
CDR3aa: CASSPPSGGNTDTQYF

v_gene: TRBV7-2
j_gene: TRBJ1-1
abundance: .
d_gene: .
CDR3nt: TGTGCCAGCAGCTTAGCGCCGGGGAACACTGAAGCTTTCTTT
CDR3aa: CASSLAPGNTEAFF

v_gene: TRBV7-9
j_gene: TRBJ1-1
abundance: few
d_gene: .
CDR3nt: TGTGCCAGCAGCTTCCAGGGCTTTCTTGAAGCTTTCTTT
CDR3aa: CASSFQGFLEAFF

v_gene: TRBV9
j_gene: TRBJ1-4
abundance: few
d_gene: TRBD1
CDR3nt: TGTGCCAGCAGCGAGGGACAGGGCACGAGGAAACTGTTTTTT
CDR3aa: CASSEGQGTRKLFF

v_gene: TRBV30
j_gene: TRBJ2-6
abundance: .
d_gene: .
CDR3nt: TGTGCCTGGAGTGTACAATTCTCTGGGGCCAACGTCCTGACTTTC
CDR3aa: CAWSVQFSGANVLTF

v_gene: TRBV28
j_gene: TRBJ2-3
abundance: few
d_gene: .
CDR3nt: TGTGCCAGCAGTTTGCAACAGGATACGCAGTATTTT
CDR3aa: CASSLQQDTQYF

v_gene: TRBV5-4
j_gene: TRBJ2-4
abundance: few
d_gene: .
CDR3nt: TGTGCCAGCAGCGTTCAGGGAAGGGACATTCAGTACTTC
CDR3aa: CASSVQGRDIQYF

v_gene: TRBV10-3
j_gene: TRBJ2-5
abundance: few
d_gene: .
CDR3nt: TGTGCCATCAGTGAGGCGGGGCCCCAAGAGACCCAGTACTTC
CDR3aa: CAISEAGPQETQYF

v_gene: TRBV5-1
j_gene: TRBJ2-7
abundance: few
d_gene: TRBD2
CDR3nt: TGCGCCAGCAGCTTGGCCCCCCAGCGGGGGAGCTCCTACGAGCAGTACTTC
CDR3aa: CASSLAPQRGSSYEQYF

v_gene: TRBV4-2
j_gene: TRBJ1-6
abundance: .
d_gene: TRBD1
CDR3nt: TGTGCCAGCAGCCGCGGCGGGACAGGCCTATTGGGGGGATCACCCCTCCACTTT
CDR3aa: CASSRGGTGLLGGSPLHF

v_gene: TRBV25-1
j_gene: TRBJ1-2
abundance: few
d_gene: .
CDR3nt: TGTGCCAGCAAGGGGGGGACCCGCTATGGCTACACCTTC
CDR3aa: CASKGGTRYGYTF

v_gene: TRBV29-1
j_gene: TRBJ2-3
abundance: few
d_gene: .
CDR3nt: TGCAGCGTTGCGGCCACAGGGCTAGATACGCAGTATTTT
CDR3aa: CSVAATGLDTQYF

v_gene: TRBV28
j_gene: TRBJ2-1
abundance: .
d_gene: TRBD1
CDR3nt: TGTGCCAGCAGTACGAGGACAGGGACAGGAAGAGGCAATGAGCAGTTCTTC
CDR3aa: CASSTRTGTGRGNEQFF

v_gene: TRBV9
j_gene: TRBJ2-3
abundance: few
d_gene: .
CDR3nt: TGTGCCAGCAGCGTAGGGACTACCACAGATACGCAGTATTTT
CDR3aa: CASSVGTTTDTQYF

v_gene: TRBV28
j_gene: TRBJ2-7
abundance: .
d_gene: .
CDR3nt: TGTGCCAGCACCCGCCAGGGATCTCTCCCCGAGCAGTACTTC
CDR3aa: CASTRQGSLPEQYF

v_gene: TRBV19
j_gene: TRBJ2-7
abundance: few
d_gene: .
CDR3nt: TGTGCCAGTAGTATAGCGCAGTCTTCCTCCTACGAGCAGTACTTC
CDR3aa: CASSIAQSSSYEQYF

v_gene: TRBV6-1
j_gene: TRBJ1-6
abundance: .
d_gene: .
CDR3nt: TGTGCCAGCAGTGAAAAGAACAATAATTCACCCCTCCACTTT
CDR3aa: CASSEKNNNSPLHF

v_gene: TRBV6-5
j_gene: TRBJ2-5
abundance: few
d_gene: .
CDR3nt: TGTGCCAGCAGATCTACAGGGCCAGAGACCCAGTACTTC
CDR3aa: CASRSTGPETQYF

v_gene: TRBV10-3
j_gene: TRBJ2-7
abundance: few
d_gene: TRBD2
CDR3nt: TGTGCCATCAGTGCTAGCGGGGGGCGGGACGAGCAGTACTTC
CDR3aa: CAISASGGRDEQYF

v_gene: TRBV27
j_gene: TRBJ2-6
abundance: .
d_gene: .
CDR3nt: TGTGCCAGCAGACAAACCGGGGCCAACGTCCTGACTTTC
CDR3aa: CASRQTGANVLTF

v_gene: TRBV15
j_gene: TRBJ1-1
abundance: few
d_gene: .
CDR3nt: TGTGCCACCAGCAGAGTGGAGCAGGGAGCTTTCTTT
CDR3aa: CATSRVEQGAFF

v_gene: TRBV7-9
j_gene: TRBJ2-3
abundance: few
d_gene: TRBD2
CDR3nt: TGTGCCAGCAGCTTTGCTAGCGGGGGGTACACAGATACGCAGTATTTT
CDR3aa: CASSFASGGYTDTQYF

v_gene: TRBV7-6
j_gene: TRBJ2-7
abundance: few
d_gene: .
CDR3nt: TGTGCCAGCAGCTTAGCCCCCATTTACGAGCAGTACTTC
CDR3aa: CASSLAPIYEQYF

v_gene: TRBV4-3
j_gene: TRBJ1-2
abundance: few
d_gene: .
CDR3nt: TGCGCCAGCAGCCAAGGGAGCGGCTACACCTTC
CDR3aa: CASSQGSGYTF

v_gene: TRBV18
j_gene: TRBJ2-5
abundance: .
d_gene: .
CDR3nt: TGTGCCAGCTCACCACCGGTTAGCGGAGAGACCCAGTACTTC
CDR3aa: CASSPPVSGETQYF

v_gene: TRBV7-8
j_gene: TRBJ2-2
abundance: .
d_gene: .
CDR3nt: TGTGCCAGCAGCTTGGGAGGGAACACCGGGGAGCTGTTTTTT
CDR3aa: CASSLGGNTGELFF

v_gene: TRBV20-1
j_gene: TRBJ2-5
abundance: few
d_gene: .
CDR3nt: TGCAGTGCTACTAGCTGGGAGACCCAGTACTTC
CDR3aa: CSATSWETQYF

v_gene: TRBV14
j_gene: TRBJ2-5
abundance: .
d_gene: .
CDR3nt: TGTGCCAGCAGCCAAGTTGTGGGCTTCCAGTACTTC
CDR3aa: CASSQVVGFQYF

v_gene: TRBV30
j_gene: TRBJ1-5
abundance: .
d_gene: .
CDR3nt: TGTGCCTGGAGTCGACAGGAGAATCAGCCCCAGCATTTT
CDR3aa: CAWSRQENQPQHF

v_gene: TRBV7-6
j_gene: TRBJ2-7
abundance: few
d_gene: TRBD2
CDR3nt: TGTGCCAGCAGCCGCCTAGCGGGGACCTCCTACGAGCAGTACTTC
CDR3aa: CASSRLAGTSYEQYF